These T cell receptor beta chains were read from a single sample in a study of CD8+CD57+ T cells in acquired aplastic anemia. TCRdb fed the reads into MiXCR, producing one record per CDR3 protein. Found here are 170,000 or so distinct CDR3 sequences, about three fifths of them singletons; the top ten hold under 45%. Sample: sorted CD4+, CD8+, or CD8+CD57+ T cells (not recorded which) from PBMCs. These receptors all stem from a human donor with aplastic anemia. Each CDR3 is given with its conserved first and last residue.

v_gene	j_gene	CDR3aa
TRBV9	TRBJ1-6	CASSPGGQGLNSPLHF
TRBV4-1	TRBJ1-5	CASSQGPNQPQHF
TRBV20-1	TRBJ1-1	CSASWSHTEAFF
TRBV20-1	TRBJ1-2	CSARNIYGYTF
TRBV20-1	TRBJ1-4	CSVTGVGGNEKLFF
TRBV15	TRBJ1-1	CATSSQTGLNTEAFF
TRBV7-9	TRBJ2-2	CASSPGELFF
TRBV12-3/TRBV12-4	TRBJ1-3	CASSLSFYGNTIYF
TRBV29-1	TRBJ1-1	CSVEGQGLNTEAFF
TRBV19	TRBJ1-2	CASSIVGQGRYGYTF
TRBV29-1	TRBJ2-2	CSVDTGYTGELFF
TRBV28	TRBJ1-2	CASSWVGYTF
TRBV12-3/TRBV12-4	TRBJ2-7	CASSLRYGGPFYEQYF
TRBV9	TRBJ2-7	CASSAAGGISYEQYF
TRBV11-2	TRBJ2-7	CASSLVGLGRPNEQYF
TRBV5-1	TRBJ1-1	CASSFSRANTEAFF
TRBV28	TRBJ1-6	CASGIQGGYNSPLHF
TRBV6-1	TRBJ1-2	CASSGQGERGYGYTF
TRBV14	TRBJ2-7	CASSQVRQGGKVF
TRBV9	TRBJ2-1	CASSSDRSSYNEQFF
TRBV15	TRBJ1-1	CATSRDGPFPAFF
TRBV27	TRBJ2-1	CASSFDSPYRGNEQFF
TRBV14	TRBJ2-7	CASAKGRTSYEQYF
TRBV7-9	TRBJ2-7	CASSLAHRSYEQYF
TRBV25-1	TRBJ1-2	CASSEGNRGQYGYTF
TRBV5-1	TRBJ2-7	CASSMGAFFYEQYF
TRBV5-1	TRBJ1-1	CASSSGQGATEAFF
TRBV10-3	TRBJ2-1	CAISETSGRHNEQFF
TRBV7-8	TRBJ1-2	CASSLGGDAYTF
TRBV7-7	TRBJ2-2	CASSLGRMINTGELFF
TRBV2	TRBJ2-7	CASTQGAGSYEQYF
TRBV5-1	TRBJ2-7	CASSSQAGPYYEQYF
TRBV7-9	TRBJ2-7	CASSPFPPRGTSYEQYF
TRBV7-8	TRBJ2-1	CASSSPATFEQFF
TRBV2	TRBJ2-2	CASSEGDTGELFF
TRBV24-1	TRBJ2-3	CATSPGTDTQYF
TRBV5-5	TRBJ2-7	CASSLVGSGPYEQYF
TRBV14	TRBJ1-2	CASSQDAGVNYGYTF
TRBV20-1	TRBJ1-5	CSAAGTGGNQPQHF
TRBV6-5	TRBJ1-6	CASSYRGTGEPLHF
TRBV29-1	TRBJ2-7	CSVEDLYEQYF
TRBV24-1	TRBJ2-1	CATSSDTWPYNEQFF
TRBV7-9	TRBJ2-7	CASSPAGEEQYF
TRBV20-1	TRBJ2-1	CSARDGRLADYNEQFF
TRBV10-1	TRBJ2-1	CASSEGGGPYQQFF
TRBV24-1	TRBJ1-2	CATYWTVYGHTF
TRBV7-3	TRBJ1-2	CASSLTGGVYGYTF
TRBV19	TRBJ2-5	CASSIGPQGPQETQYF
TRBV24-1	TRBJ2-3	CATSDYRGADTQYF
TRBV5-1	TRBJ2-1	CASSLLGVQNEQFF
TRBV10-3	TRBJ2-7	CAISIPGQEDYEQYF
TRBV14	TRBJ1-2	CASSHGRNYGYTF
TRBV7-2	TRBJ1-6	CASSLGMYNSPLHF
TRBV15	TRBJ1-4	CATSRDSTGLKLFF
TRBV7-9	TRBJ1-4	CASSQPGKGRSNEKLFF
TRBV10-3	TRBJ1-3	CAISESSGLRGNTIYF
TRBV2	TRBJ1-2	CASMQGEGYTF
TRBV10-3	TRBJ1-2	CAISGRDSPNYGYTF
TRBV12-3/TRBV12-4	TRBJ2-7	CASRTGAEQYF